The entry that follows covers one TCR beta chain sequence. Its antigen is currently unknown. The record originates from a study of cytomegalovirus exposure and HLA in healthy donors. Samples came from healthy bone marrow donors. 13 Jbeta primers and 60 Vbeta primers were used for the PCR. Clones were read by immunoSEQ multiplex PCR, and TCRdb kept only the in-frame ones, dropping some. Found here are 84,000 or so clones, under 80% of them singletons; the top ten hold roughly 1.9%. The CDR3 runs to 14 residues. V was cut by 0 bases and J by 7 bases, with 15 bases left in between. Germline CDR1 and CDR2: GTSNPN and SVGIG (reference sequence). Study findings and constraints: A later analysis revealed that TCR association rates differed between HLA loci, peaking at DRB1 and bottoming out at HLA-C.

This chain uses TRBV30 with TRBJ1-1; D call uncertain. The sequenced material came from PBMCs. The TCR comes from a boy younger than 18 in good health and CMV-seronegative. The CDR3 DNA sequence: TGTGCCTGGAGTGTAAGGCGGGAGTGGGGTGAAGCTTTCTTT. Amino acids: CAWSVRREWGEAFF.